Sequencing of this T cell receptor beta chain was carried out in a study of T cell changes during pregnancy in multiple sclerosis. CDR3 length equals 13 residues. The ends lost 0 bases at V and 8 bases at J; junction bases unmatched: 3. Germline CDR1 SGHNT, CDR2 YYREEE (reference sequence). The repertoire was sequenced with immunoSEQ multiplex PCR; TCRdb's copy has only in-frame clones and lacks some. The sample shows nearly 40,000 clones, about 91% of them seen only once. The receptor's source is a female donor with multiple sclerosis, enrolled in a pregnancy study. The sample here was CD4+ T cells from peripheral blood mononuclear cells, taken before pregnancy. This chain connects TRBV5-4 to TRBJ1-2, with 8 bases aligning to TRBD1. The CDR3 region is CASSLGQGSGYTF. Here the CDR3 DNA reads TGTGCCAGCAGCTTGGGACAGGGGTCGGGCTACACCTTC.